This T cell receptor (beta chain) was profiled in a study of T cell responses to AZD1222 COVID-19 vaccine. Regarding the study as a whole: There were mostly white British donors and more females than males, and clonal diversity was possibly underestimated. At baseline, seropositivity was found in only a handful of AZD1222 recipients. Per reports, nearly half of all spike-specific TCRs target regions that are unmutated in variants.

In the case of this clone: What it binds is not known.

Germline-derived CDR1 and CDR2 are MNHNY and SVGAGI (reference sequence). Between the trimmed V and J ends, which lost 4 bases and 0 bases, there was a span of 9 bases. CDR3 length equals 14 residues. Method: immunoSEQ multiplex PCR; TCRdb's copy keeps in-frame clones and lacks some. This sample has about 100,000 clones; 75% to 90% occur once, and the top ten carry roughly a sixth. The sequence came from an adult in good health. The chain combines TRBV6-6 with TRBJ1-1; possible D gene TRBD1, 5 bases. Material: peripheral blood, obtained on day 0 of AZD1222 vaccination. The CDR3 nucleotides read TGTGCCAGCAGTTTTGGCAGGGTGAACACTGAAGCTTTCTTT. It is translated as CASSFGRVNTEAFF.